This T cell receptor beta chain was profiled in a study of blood T cell repertoires in COVID-19 (dated by TCRdb to about 2020). Regarding the research as a whole: Samples from collaborators originated in the United States, Italy and Spain and spanned both the acute and convalescent phases of COVID-19. The prospective study material was composed of cDNA or gDNA derived from T cells, B-cell-depleted T cells, or PBMCs. Subjects who had been exposed to COVID-19, were actively infected with it, or had recovered from it provided the deeply sampled blood TCRbeta repertoires that made up the dataset. A freely available public database, intended as a resource for researchers studying the immune response to SARS-CoV-2, is where the repertoires were released. The samples were drawn from two sources: the first 160 participants of the ongoing ImmuneRACE study, and 1,254 subjects contributed by 6 global collaborators. A de-identified subject ID, COVID-19 status, age in years and sex were almost always included in the sample metadata. HLA class I and class II types, where available, came from metadata supplied by the sample provider rather than from assay-based typing. Paper-wide results and their limitations: The amount of clinical and demographic metadata varied by source and participant and was provided uncurated.

As regards this clone: This receptor's antigen is unknown. The sample holds no much larger clone one base away, and base qualities are not on file.

The collaborating institutions used their own protocols to collect whole blood in K2EDTA tubes. Collaborator samples were shipped for TCRbeta analysis as frozen whole blood, isolated PBMCs, or DNA extracted from either sample type. TCRbeta CDR3 regions were amplified from genomic DNA using the immunoSEQ Assay, a bias-controlled multiplex PCR. On the authors' methods: The number of nucleated cells in each sample was estimated from the amplification of reference gene primers within the assay. To quantify the absolute abundance of each unique TCRbeta CDR3 rearrangement, sequence reads were collapsed and filtered. For each sample, productive Simpson clonality was calculated as the square root of Simpson's diversity index over productive rearrangements. Sourced from immuneACCESS, this table was stored by TCRdb with only in-frame sequences that have V and J called. A share of the clones is absent; for the studies checked, an unresolved V gene accounts for under half, and the remainder has no known explanation. The V and J calls and the clone size are those of that table, but D and trimming were determined from the DNA. This sample is represented by 110,000 or so clones; more than 75% of them were singletons. The top ten constitute under 9.5% of the sample.

The sequence derives from a woman aged 35 to 49 with acute or convalescent COVID-19. The sequenced sample was peripheral blood.

The bases are TGTGCCAGCAGCTTATTGGCGGGGGCTGAAGAGACCCAGTACTTC. It translates as CASSLLAGAEETQYF. The V and J segments used are TRBV7-9 and TRBJ2-5, with TRBD2 tentatively as D gene (7 bases match). CDR3 length: 15 amino acids, cysteine to phenylalanine. Just CDR3 DNA is preserved here, 45 bases in frame from base 1. V and J are truncated by 2 bases and 3 bases respectively, leaving an intervening sequence of 13 bases. Based on the germline V gene (reference sequence), the CDR1 and CDR2 sequences are SEHNR and FQNEAQ.